This TCR beta chain was profiled in a study of glioma-infiltrating T cells. Amplification of TCR alpha and beta CDR3 regions from RNA used iRepertoire nested multiplex PCR. One-step reverse transcription and amplification started from roughly 100-400 ng of tissue mRNA or PBMC total RNA. TCRdb processed the multiplex PCR reads anew with MiXCR; each CDR3 protein has one entry. The data hold 150,000 to 200,000 distinct CDR3 sequences, with around 40% observed a single time. This clonotype came up a few times. Antigen unknown. General study findings and limits: Very few CDR3 sequences were shared between tissue and blood. Non-neoplastic patients had below-expected tissue-blood divergence, while all gliomas exceeded expectation.

Germline V gene lookup returns CDR1 SGHRS and CDR2 YFSETQ. The CDR3 spans 16 residues. V trimming: 0 bases; J trimming: 0 bases; junction bases outside the gene matches: 3. This TCR was recovered from a human donor with low-grade glioma or glioblastoma, undergoing nonglioma brain surgery, or in good health (not recorded which). Sequences were obtained from glioma tissue, nonneoplastic brain tissue, or PBMCs (not recorded which). The gene calls are TRBV5-1 and TRBJ2-1; TRBD2 aligns across 7 bases. As DNA, the CDR3 is TGCGCCAGCAGCTTGGAGTCTAGCGGCTCCTACAATGAGCAGTTCTTC. Amino acids: CASSLESSGSYNEQFF.